The clone carrying this T cell receptor beta chain turned up a few times. At one end, the junction sequence differs from germline, possibly due to a read error. The source of the sample is a study of identical twins. MiXCR, run by TCRdb on the 5' RACE reads, gives a single entry per CDR3 protein. Seen here are hundreds of thousands of distinct CDR3 sequences, over 8.5% observed once, and the top ten hold around 0.98%. Everyone who donated was a healthy Caucasian. In germline, CDR1 is DFQATT, CDR2 SNEGSKA (reference sequence). The CDR3 runs 14 residues. These same records also appear under a second study, on yellow fever vaccine responses in identical twins.

V is TRBV20-1 and J is TRBJ2-3; 7 bases fit TRBD2. Sequencing used PBMCs. The receptor was isolated from a woman aged 18-29 years in good health. The CDR3 loop reads CSVLVSGGTDTKYF. CDR3 bases: TGCAGTGTACTAGTGTCGGGAGGCACAGATACGAAGTATTTT.